This T cell receptor (beta chain) was sequenced during a study of shared clonotypes between healthy human individuals. Sequencing used immunoSEQ multiplex PCR; TCRdb keeps in-frame clones, though not all of them. Among hundreds of thousands of clones listed, about 74% were seen once. This clone showed up just a few times. CDR1 is MDHEN and CDR2 is SYDVKM in the germline V gene. J gave up 7 bases and V 5 bases, and 7 bases lay outside the gene matches. The CDR3 loop spans 16 amino acids. This chain links TRBV28 with TRBJ2-4; 14 nucleotides align to TRBD2. This sequence originates from a woman aged 25 to 39 in good health. Input material: memory CD4+ T cells sorted from blood. This sample's subset: CD45RA-negative fraction. The CDR3 region is CASSLGGLAGDNIQYF. The CDR3 DNA reads TGTGCCAGCAGTCTGGGGGGACTAGCGGGAGATAACATTCAGTACTTC. Full variable domain (rest looked up from reference TRBV28 and TRBJ2-4): DVKVTQSSRYLVKRTGEKVFLECVQDMDHENMFWYRQDPGLGLRLIYFSYDVKMKEKGDIPEGYSVSREKKERFSLILESASTNQTSMYLCASSLGGLAGDNIQYFGAGTRLSVL.